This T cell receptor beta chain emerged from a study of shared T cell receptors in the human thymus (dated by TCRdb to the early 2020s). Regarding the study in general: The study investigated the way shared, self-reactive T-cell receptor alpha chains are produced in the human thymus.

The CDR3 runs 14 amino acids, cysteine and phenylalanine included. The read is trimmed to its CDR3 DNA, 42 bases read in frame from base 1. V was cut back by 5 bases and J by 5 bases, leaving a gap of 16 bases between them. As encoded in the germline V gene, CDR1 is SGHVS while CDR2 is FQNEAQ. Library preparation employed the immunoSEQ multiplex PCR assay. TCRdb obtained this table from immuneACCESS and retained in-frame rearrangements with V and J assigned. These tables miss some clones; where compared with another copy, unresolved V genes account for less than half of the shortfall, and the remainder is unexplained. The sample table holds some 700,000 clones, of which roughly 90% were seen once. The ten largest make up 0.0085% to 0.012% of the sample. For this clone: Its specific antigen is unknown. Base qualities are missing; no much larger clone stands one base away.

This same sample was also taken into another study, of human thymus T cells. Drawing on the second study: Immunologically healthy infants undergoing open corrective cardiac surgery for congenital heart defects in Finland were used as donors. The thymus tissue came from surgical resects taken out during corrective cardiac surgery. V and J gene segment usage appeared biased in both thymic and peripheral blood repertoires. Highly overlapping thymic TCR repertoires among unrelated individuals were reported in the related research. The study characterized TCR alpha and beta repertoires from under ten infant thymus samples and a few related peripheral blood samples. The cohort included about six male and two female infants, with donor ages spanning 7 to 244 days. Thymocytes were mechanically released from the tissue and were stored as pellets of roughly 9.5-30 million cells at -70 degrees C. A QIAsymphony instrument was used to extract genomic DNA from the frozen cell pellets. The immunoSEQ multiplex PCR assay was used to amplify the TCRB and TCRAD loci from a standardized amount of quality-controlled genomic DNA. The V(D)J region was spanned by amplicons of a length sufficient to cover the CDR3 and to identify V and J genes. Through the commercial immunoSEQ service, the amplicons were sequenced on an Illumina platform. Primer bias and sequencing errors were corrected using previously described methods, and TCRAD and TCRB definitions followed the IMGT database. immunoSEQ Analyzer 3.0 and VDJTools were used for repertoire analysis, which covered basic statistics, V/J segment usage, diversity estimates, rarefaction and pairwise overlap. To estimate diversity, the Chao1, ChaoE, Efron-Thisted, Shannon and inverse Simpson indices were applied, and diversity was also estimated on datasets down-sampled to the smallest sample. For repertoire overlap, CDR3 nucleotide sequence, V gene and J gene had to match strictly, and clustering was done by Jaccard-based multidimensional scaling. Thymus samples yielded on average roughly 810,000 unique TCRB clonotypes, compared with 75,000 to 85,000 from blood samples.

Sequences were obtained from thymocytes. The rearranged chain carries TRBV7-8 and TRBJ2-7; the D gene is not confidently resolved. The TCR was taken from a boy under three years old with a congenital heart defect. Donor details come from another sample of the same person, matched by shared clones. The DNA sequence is TGTGCCAGCAGCGGGCCGTACTTACTCGACGAGCAGTACTTC. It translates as CASSGPYLLDEQYF.